The clone carrying this T cell receptor beta chain has more than one count but fewer than ten. Germline V gene lookup returns CDR1 SEHNR and CDR2 FQNEAQ (reference sequence). After removal of 4 bases from V and 5 bases from J, the junction contained 8 bases not matched to a gene. The CDR3 sequence is 15 residues long. The assay was immunoSEQ multiplex PCR, and TCRdb's table has in-frame clones only and misses some. This sample has approximately 46,000 clones; approximately 86% occur once, and the top ten carry 10% to 12%. The sample comes from a study of OX40 agonist ivuxolimab in advanced cancers. Overall study context: Ivuxolimab, an antibody that agonizes OX40 (CD134), was administered to the patients. Six ivuxolimab dose levels, 0.01 to 10 mg/kg, were given intravenously every 2 weeks. Earlier anti-PD-1, anti-PD-L1 or anti-CTLA-4 therapy was permitted; over 35% had received some.

The specimen was CD4+ or CD8+ T cells sorted from blood, collected in a trial of the OX40 agonist ivuxolimab. The chain employs TRBV7-9 and TRBJ2-7; the match to TRBD2 covers 10 bases. This TCR came from an adult with an advanced solid tumor such as melanoma, head and neck, liver or kidney cancer. CDR3 sequence reads: CASSSLRLAGDEQYF. Here the CDR3 DNA reads TGTGCCAGCAGCTCCCTTCGCCTAGCGGGAGACGAGCAGTACTTC.